These 4 T cell receptor beta chains were all obtained from the same sample, sequenced in a study of low-dose radiotherapy and immunotherapy resistance in tumors. Alpha and beta chains were covered, as first-strand cDNA relied on TRAV- and TRBV-specific primers. Both a constant-region primer and a V-primer adapter served to amplify TCRs across roughly 20 PCR cycles. TCRdb re-called the reads with MiXCR, one entry per CDR3 protein. The sample records about 80,000 distinct CDR3 sequences, around a sixth being singletons. Noted time point: after trial treatment. Noted treatment: LDRT plus nivolumab, ipilimumab, low-dose cyclophosphamide and aspirin (RACIN trial). The sequencing here drew on PBMCs, taken after low-dose radiotherapy plus immunotherapy. These receptors were taken from a male donor with prostate cancer.

Many counts were recorded for this clonotype. This chain uses TRBV19 with TRBJ2-7, with 9 bases matching TRBD2. The germline V gene encodes CDR1 LNHDA and CDR2 SQIVND (reference sequence). With V trimmed by 5 bases and J by 5 bases, 10 bases remained unmatched. The CDR3 has 15 residues. CDR3 coding DNA: TGTGCCAGTAGTCTCCCTTCCAGCGGGAGGAACGAGCAGTACTTC. Translating it yields CASSLPSSGRNEQYF.

The genes are TRBV7-2 and TRBJ2-1; 10 nucleotides line up with TRBD2. With V trimmed by 5 bases and J by 0 bases, 4 bases remained unmatched. This CDR3 contains 16 residues. The V gene's germline CDR1 is SGHTA and CDR2 FQGNSA. The CDR3: CASSLSGRPSYNEQFF. The CDR3 DNA reads TGTGCCAGCAGCCTTAGCGGGAGGCCCTCCTACAATGAGCAGTTCTTC.

This clonotype was seen at least ten times. The CDR3 coding sequence is TGTGCCAGTAGTCCTGGACTAGCGGAGTATTATAGAGATACGCAGTATTTT. Protein sequence: CASSPGLAEYYRDTQYF. The chain carries TRBV19 and TRBJ2-3, with 10 bases matching TRBD2. Germline CDR1 reads LNHDA; CDR2 reads SQIVND (reference sequence). V shed 5 bases, J shed 5 bases, and the junction held 13 bases outside the gene matches. This CDR3 contains 17 residues.

This clonotype was observed at least ten times. The V call is TRBV5-8, the J call TRBJ2-4; no definite D call. CDR1 is SGHTS and CDR2 is YDEGEE in the germline V gene. This CDR3 is 14 amino acids long. V lost 5 bases to trimming and J lost 1 base, with 10 bases between them. CDR3 sequence reads: CASRENGAKNIQYF. DNA for the CDR3: TGTGCCAGCAGGGAGAATGGGGCCAAAAACATTCAGTACTTC.